These 11 T cell receptor beta chains came from one sample sequenced in a study of blood T cell repertoires in COVID-19. Generated by immunoSEQ multiplex PCR, the TCRdb table keeps only in-frame clones and is missing some. The sample includes 120,000 or so clones, roughly 88% of them seen just once. The material sequenced was peripheral blood. These receptors were taken from a man in his fifties with acute or convalescent COVID-19.

The chain couples TRBV7-9 to TRBJ1-5; D remains unclear. The germline CDR1 and CDR2 sequences are SEHNR and FQNEAQ (reference sequence). CDR3 length: 16 residues. Trimming took 0 bases from V and 2 from J, leaving 11 bases between them. The chain's CDR3 is CASSLAPGNGNQPQHF. CDR3 DNA sequence: TGTGCCAGCAGCTTAGCCCCGGGGAATGGCAATCAGCCCCAGCATTTT.

Here the CDR3 reads CASSGRIDRVDNEQFF. As DNA, the CDR3 is TGTGCCAGCAGCGGACGAATTGACAGGGTAGACAATGAGCAGTTCTTC. The genes are TRBV21-1 and TRBJ2-1; the table's D call, TRBD1, was not checked against the DNA. TRBV21-1 is listed as a pseudogene. This CDR3 comprises 16 residues.

This chain joins TRBV7-8 and TRBJ2-3; perhaps TRBD2 as D (6 bases). Trimming stripped 5 bases from V and 2 bases from J, with 17 bases between. This CDR3 is 16 amino acids long. Germline values: CDR1 SGHVS, CDR2 FQNEAQ. The CDR3 coding sequence is TGTGCCAGCAGCCCAGAGGGGACTTCTTTCACAGATACGCAGTATTTT. Amino acid sequence: CASSPEGTSFTDTQYF.

V gene TRBV11-2 combines with J gene TRBJ2-5; 8 nucleotides agree with TRBD1. The ends lost 4 bases at V and 0 bases at J; junction bases unmatched: 4. The germline CDR1 and CDR2 sequences are SGHAT and FQNNGV. This CDR3 has 15 amino acids. The CDR3 is CASSWTGTYQETQYF. The CDR3 region has the DNA TGTGCCAGCAGCTGGACAGGGACCTACCAAGAGACCCAGTACTTC. Full variable domain (remainder filled in from reference TRBV11-2 and TRBJ2-5): EAGVAQSPRYKIIEKRQSVAFWCNPISGHATLYWYQQILGQGPKLLIQFQNNGVVDDSQLPKDRFSAERLKGVDSTLKIQPAKLEDSAVYLCASSWTGTYQETQYFGPGTRLLVL.

V and J are TRBV19 and TRBJ1-1; D call uncertain. V was pared by 5 bases and J by 8 bases, with 12 bases between. Germline V gene sequence: CDR1 LNHDA, CDR2 SQIVND (reference sequence). This CDR3 comprises 12 residues. The CDR3 nucleotides are TGTGCCAGTAGTCCCGGGTTCGAGGAAGCTTTCTTT. Its translation: CASSPGFEEAFF.

Written as DNA, the CDR3 is TGTGCCATCAGCTCAGGCAATCAGCCCCAGCATTTT. It translates to CAISSGNQPQHF. The chain is built from TRBV10-3 and TRBJ1-5; D unresolved. CDR3 length equals 12 residues. Trimming took off 6 bases at V and 2 bases at J, with 5 bases between the two ends. CDR1 is ENHRY and CDR2 is SYGVKD in the germline V gene.

The gene calls are TRBV5-4 and TRBJ2-7; TRBD2 aligns across 11 bases. Trimming took 1 base from V and 5 from J; bases not matched to a gene: 5. The germline V gene has CDR1 SGHNT and CDR2 YYREEE (reference sequence). CDR3 length equals 15 residues. The CDR3 DNA sequence: TGTGCCAGCAGCTTGCAACTAGCGGGAGCCGACGAGCAGTACTTC. This codes for CASSLQLAGADEQYF.

The V call is TRBV3-1 (or the pseudogene TRBV3-2), the J call TRBJ2-4, with D perhaps TRBD1 (6 bases). The germline V and J ends were trimmed by 0 bases and 4 bases, with 13 bases remaining between them. CDR1 is LGHDT, CDR2 YNNKEL, per germline (reference sequence). This CDR3 has 16 amino acids. CDR3 region: CASSQDLGTPKNIQYF. The CDR3 nucleotides are TGTGCCAGCAGCCAAGATCTCGGGACACCTAAAAACATTCAGTACTTC.

The rearrangement links TRBV29-1 to TRBJ2-7; TRBD1 aligns across 9 bases. The length of the CDR3 is 13 residues. J lost 3 bases, V lost 2 bases, and 2 bases had no gene match. The germline gives CDR1 SQVTM, CDR2 ANQGSEA. Here the CDR3 DNA reads TGCAGCGTTGAACGGGGACAGGGCTACGAGCAGTACTTC. Encoded protein: CSVERGQGYEQYF.

The chain joins TRBV5-1 to TRBJ1-5; TRBD1 might be the D (5 bases). This CDR3 has 13 amino acids. Germline lookup yields CDR1 SGHRS and CDR2 YFSETQ. Trimming cost V 4 bases and J 6 bases, with 11 bases left between them. The CDR3, as DNA: TGCGCCAGCAGCCCGTTGGGGGGTCAGCCCCAGCATTTT. Encoded protein: CASSPLGGQPQHF.

The V gene is TRBV12-3 or TRBV12-4, the J gene TRBJ2-7, with TRBD2 as a possible D gene (6 bases). The CDR3 loop spans 13 amino acids. The germline V and J ends were trimmed by 6 bases and 7 bases, with 16 bases remaining between them. CDR3 DNA: TGTGCCAGCAGACTATACACTAGCACTGAGCAGTACTTC. Translated: CASRLYTSTEQYF.